Below are 18 T cell receptor beta chains sequenced from a single sample in a study of T cell responses to AZD1222 COVID-19 vaccine. The table came from immunoSEQ multiplex PCR; TCRdb's copy has only in-frame clones and leaves some out. The sample comprises some 84,000 clones, 87% of which are singletons, and approximately 10% rests with the top ten. Sequencing was performed on peripheral blood, taken 28 days after the second AZD1222 dose. The receptor set was obtained from an adult who received the AZD1222 COVID-19 vaccine.

The chain joins TRBV6-1 to TRBJ2-2; D unresolved. This CDR3 comprises 15 residues. Trimming took off 2 bases at V and 3 bases at J, with 10 bases between the two ends. The V gene's germline CDR1 is MNHNS and CDR2 SASEGT. For the CDR3, the DNA is TGTGCCAGCAGTGAATTCGACACCCACACCGGGGAGCTGTTTTTT. Translated, it gives CASSEFDTHTGELFF.

The CDR3 DNA reads as TGTGCCAGCAGCGGTAGCGGGGGGCCCTCAGAGACCCAGTACTTC. The encoded protein is CASSGSGGPSETQYF. V is TRBV11-1 and J is TRBJ2-5, with 10 bases fitting TRBD2. The germline gives CDR1 SGHAT, CDR2 FQDESV (reference sequence). Trimming cost V 5 bases and J 4 bases; bases outside gene matches: 7. There are 15 residues in the CDR3.

This sequence joins TRBV20-1 and TRBJ2-3; 9 nucleotides agree with TRBD1. There are 14 residues in the CDR3. From germline, CDR1 is DFQATT and CDR2 SNEGSKA (reference sequence). J lost 2 bases, V lost 3 bases, and 3 bases had no gene match. The chain's CDR3 is CSASRTGVTDTQYF. In DNA, the CDR3 is TGCAGTGCTAGTAGGACAGGGGTCACAGATACGCAGTATTTT.

The chain uses TRBV3-1 (or the pseudogene TRBV3-2) and TRBJ1-2, with D hard to call. In germline, CDR1 is LGHDT, CDR2 YNNKEL (reference sequence). The CDR3 is 12 residues long. V lost 5 bases and J lost 0, with 4 bases in between. The CDR3: CASSLPNYGYTF. The CDR3, as DNA: TGTGCCAGCAGCTTACCTAACTATGGCTACACCTTC.

This chain links TRBV12-5 with TRBJ2-5; 11 nucleotides line up with TRBD1. V trimming: 1 base; J trimming: 5 bases; junction bases outside the gene matches: 12. The CDR3 is 18 residues long. Germline CDR1 reads LGHNT; CDR2 reads FRNRAP. The CDR3 sequence is CASGLAPPGQGAGETQYF. CDR3 DNA sequence: TGTGCTAGTGGTTTGGCACCACCCGGACAGGGGGCTGGGGAGACCCAGTACTTC. Variable domain in full (rest from reference TRBV12-5 and TRBJ2-5): DARVTQTPRHKVTEMGQEVTMRCQPILGHNTVFWYRQTMMQGLELLAYFRNRAPLDDSGMPKDRFSAEMPDATLATLKIQPSEPRDSAVYFCASGLAPPGQGAGETQYFGPGTRLLVL.

The chain couples TRBV9 to TRBJ1-1; 10 nucleotides line up with TRBD1. This CDR3 contains 13 residues. From germline, CDR1 is SGDLS and CDR2 YYNGEE. V lost 4 bases to trimming and J lost 7 bases; unmatched junction nucleotides: 4. The CDR3 DNA is TGTGCCAGCAGCCCCGGGACAGGGGTTGAAGCTTTCTTT. This gives the protein CASSPGTGVEAFF.

The chain employs TRBV7-9 and TRBJ1-4; D is ambiguous. Germline CDR1 and CDR2: SEHNR and FQNEAQ (reference sequence). The CDR3 has 16 amino acids. Trimming left V 10 bases short and J 0 bases short, with 18 bases between. CDR3: CATAFGVSATNEKLFF. The CDR3 DNA sequence: TGTGCCACGGCGTTTGGGGTTTCTGCAACTAATGAAAAACTGTTTTTT. The variable domain in full, completed from reference TRBV7-9 and TRBJ1-4, reads DTGVSQNPRHKITKRGQNVTFRCDPISEHNRLYWYRQTLGQGPEFLTYFQNEAQLEKSRLLSDRFSAERPKGSFSTLEIQRTEQGDSAMYLCATAFGVSATNEKLFFGSGTQLSVL.

A few counts support this clone. V gene TRBV2 combines with J gene TRBJ1-5; D gene ambiguous. V was trimmed by 6 bases and J by 5 bases, leaving 11 bases between them. The germline V gene encodes CDR1 SNHLY and CDR2 FYNNEI. The CDR3 consists of 13 residues. In nucleotides, the CDR3 is TGTGCCAGCAGGACCTTTAGGGATCAGCCCCAGCATTTT. Protein product: CASRTFRDQPQHF.

The chain employs TRBV7-9 and TRBJ2-2; D gene ambiguous. Germline assignment: CDR1 SEHNR and CDR2 FQNEAQ (reference sequence). V was cut by 2 bases and J by 5 bases, with 21 bases left in between. The CDR3 spans 18 residues. CDR3 in amino acids: CASSLFPPKPSGTGELFF. CDR3 nucleotide sequence: TGTGCCAGCAGCTTATTTCCACCAAAACCCTCCGGGACCGGGGAGCTGTTTTTT.

The V and J genes are TRBV11-3 and TRBJ1-1; the match to TRBD1 covers 8 bases. Unmatched junction bases numbered 6, after V lost 5 bases and J lost 1 base. Germline V CDR1 and CDR2: SGHNT, YENEEA. CDR3 length: 15 amino acids. CDR3 amino acids: CASSPGTGSNTEAFF. For the CDR3, the DNA is TGTGCCAGCAGCCCCGGGACAGGATCGAACACTGAAGCTTTCTTT.

The rearrangement uses TRBV10-2 and TRBJ1-4, with 9 bases identical to TRBD1. CDR3 length: 14 residues. Germline CDR1 reads WSHSY; CDR2 reads SAAADI. The V and J ends lost 6 bases and 6 bases, in that order; junction bases with no gene match: 5. CDR3 amino acids: CASSATGGYEKLFF. The CDR3 coding sequence is TGCGCCAGCAGCGCGACAGGGGGGTATGAAAAACTGTTTTTT.

V is TRBV18 and J is TRBJ2-5; tentatively, D is TRBD2 (6 bases). From germline, CDR1 is KGHSH and CDR2 LQKENI. The germline V and J ends were trimmed by 2 bases and 6 bases, with 10 bases remaining between them. This CDR3 has 13 amino acids. In DNA, the CDR3 is TGTGCCAGCTCACCAGGGACTCCCAAGACCCAGTACTTC. It specifies CASSPGTPKTQYF.

This clone has only one observation. V is TRBV7-3 and J is TRBJ1-1; TRBD1 might be the D (5 bases). This CDR3 is 13 amino acids long. Trimming removed 1 base from V and 5 bases from J, with 8 bases in between. Germline lookup yields CDR1 SGHTA and CDR2 FQGTGA. The CDR3 protein is CASSLNRGTEAFF. CDR3 DNA: TGTGCCAGCAGCTTAAATCGGGGGACTGAAGCTTTCTTT.

The chain has TRBV5-8 and TRBJ1-2; no definite D call. Trimming left V 2 bases short and J 1 base short, with 9 bases between. The CDR3 totals 14 residues. Germline CDR1 SGHTS, CDR2 YDEGEE. In nucleotides, the CDR3 is TGTGCCAGCAGCTTCTTGGGAAATAACTATGGCTACACCTTC. This sequence encodes CASSFLGNNYGYTF. The entire variable domain, with the rest obtained from reference TRBV5-8 and TRBJ1-2, is as follows: EAGVTQSPTHLIKTRGQQATLRCSPISGHTSVYWYQQALGLGLQFLLWYDEGEERNRGNFPPRFSGRQFPNYSSELNVNALELEDSALYLCASSFLGNNYGYTFGSGTRLTVV.

The chain is built from TRBV7-8 and TRBJ2-2, with TRBD2 matching 13 bases. Per germline, CDR1 SGHVS and CDR2 FQNEAQ. The CDR3 runs to 17 residues. V lost 1 base and J lost 6; bases outside the gene matches: 5. CDR3 sequence: CASSLGGLAGAPGELFF. CDR3 in DNA: TGTGCCAGCAGCTTAGGAGGACTAGCGGGGGCCCCCGGGGAGCTGTTTTTT.

V and J are TRBV18 and TRBJ1-1; D gene unclear. Germline CDR1 and CDR2: KGHSH and LQKENI. V dropped 6 bases and J dropped 1 base, with 9 bases sitting between them. The length of the CDR3 is 13 residues. CDR3 coding DNA: TGTGCCAGCTCTAGAACCCAGAACACTGAAGCTTTCTTT. Amino acid sequence: CASSRTQNTEAFF.

The V gene is TRBV25-1, the J gene TRBJ2-3; TRBD1 matches at 8 bases. The J segment lost 4 bases and the V segment lost 1 base, leaving 7 bases of the junction unmatched. Looked up from germline, CDR1 is MGHDK and CDR2 is SYGVNS. The CDR3 has 16 amino acids. DNA of the CDR3: TGTGCCAGCAGTGAATCCCGGACAGGGTTTTCAGATACGCAGTATTTT. It specifies CASSESRTGFSDTQYF.

The V and J genes are TRBV24-1 and TRBJ2-1, with D possibly TRBD1 on 6 matching bases. Germline V gene lookup returns CDR1 KGHDR and CDR2 SFDVKD. The CDR3 loop spans 15 amino acids. The V gene lost 6 bases and the J gene lost 6 bases, with 17 bases spanning the gap. CDR3 region: CATSHSRGAGNEQFF. The DNA of the CDR3 is TGTGCCACCAGTCATTCCAGGGGAGCCGGCAATGAGCAGTTCTTC.